The clone carrying this T cell receptor (beta chain) was detected many times. Its antigen remains unidentified. The data were taken from a study of beta chain features in type 1 diabetes. Notes on the study in general: VDJ junctions from type 1 diabetes patients carried fewer insertions and larger deletions. In cDNA sequencing, cells with high TCR expression could be over-represented.

The sequenced template was cDNA made from the entire isolated RNA. Assay: immunoSEQ multiplex PCR; the TCRdb copy retains only in-frame clones and omits some. This table has under 250,000 clones, over 12% appearing once. The sequenced sample consisted of naive CD4+ T cells from blood. This TCR derives from a woman in her 40s in good health.

This CDR3 reads CASSQGQRQYF. CDR3 DNA sequence: TGTGCCAGCAGCCAAGGACAGCGGCAGTACTTC. J is TRBJ2-7 and V is TRBV14, with D possibly matching TRBD1 (5 bases). Germline assignment: CDR1 SGHDN and CDR2 FVKESK. V dropped 1 base and J dropped 9 bases, with 7 bases sitting between them. CDR3 length: 11 amino acids. Full variable domain (remainder filled in from reference TRBV14 and TRBJ2-7): EAGVTQFPSHSVIEKGQTVTLRCDPISGHDNLYWYRRVMGKEIKFLLHFVKESKQDESGMPNNRFLAERTGGTYSTLKVQPAELEDSGVYFCASSQGQRQYFGPGTRLTVT.